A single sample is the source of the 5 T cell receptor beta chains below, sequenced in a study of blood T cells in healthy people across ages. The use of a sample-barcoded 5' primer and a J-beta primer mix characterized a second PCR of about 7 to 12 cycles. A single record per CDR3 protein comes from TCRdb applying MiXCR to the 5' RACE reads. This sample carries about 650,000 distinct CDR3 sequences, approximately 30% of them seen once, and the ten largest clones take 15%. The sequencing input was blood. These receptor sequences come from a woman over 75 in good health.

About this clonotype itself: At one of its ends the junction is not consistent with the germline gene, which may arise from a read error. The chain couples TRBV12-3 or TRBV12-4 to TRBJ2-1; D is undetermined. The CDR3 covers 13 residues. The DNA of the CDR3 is TGCGCCAGCAGTTTTTCCGTGCACAATGGGCAGTTCTTC. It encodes CASSFSVHNGQFF.

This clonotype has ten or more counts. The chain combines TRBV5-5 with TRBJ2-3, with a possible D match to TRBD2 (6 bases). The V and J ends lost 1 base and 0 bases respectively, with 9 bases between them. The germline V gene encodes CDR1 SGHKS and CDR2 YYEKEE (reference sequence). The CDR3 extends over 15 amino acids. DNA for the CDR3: TGTGCCAGCAGCTTGCCAGGGACTAGCACAGATACGCAGTATTTT. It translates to CASSLPGTSTDTQYF.

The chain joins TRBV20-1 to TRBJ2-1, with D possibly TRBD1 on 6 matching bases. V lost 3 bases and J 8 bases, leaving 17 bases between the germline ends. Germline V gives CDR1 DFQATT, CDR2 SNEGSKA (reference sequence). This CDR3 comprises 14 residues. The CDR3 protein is CSASETGYGDEQFF. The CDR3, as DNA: TGCAGTGCTAGCGAGACAGGATATGGGGATGAGCAGTTCTTC.

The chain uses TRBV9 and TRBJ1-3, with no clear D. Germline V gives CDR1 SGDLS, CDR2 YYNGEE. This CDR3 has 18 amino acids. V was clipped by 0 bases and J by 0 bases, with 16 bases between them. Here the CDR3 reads CASSVGGRGRVSGNTIYF. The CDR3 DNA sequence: TGTGCCAGCAGCGTAGGAGGGAGAGGTAGGGTCTCTGGAAACACCATATATTTT.

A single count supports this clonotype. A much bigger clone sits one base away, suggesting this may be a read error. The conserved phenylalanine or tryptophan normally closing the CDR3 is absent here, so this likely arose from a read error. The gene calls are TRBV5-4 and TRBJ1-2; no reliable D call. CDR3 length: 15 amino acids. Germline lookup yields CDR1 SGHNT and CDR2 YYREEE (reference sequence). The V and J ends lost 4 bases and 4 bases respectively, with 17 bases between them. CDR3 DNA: TGTGCCAGCAGCAGTGGCGTAGGCGCCGGCTATGGCTACACCGTC. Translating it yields CASSSGVGAGYGYTV.